This record covers a single T cell receptor (beta chain). Its antigen is undetermined. This entry belongs to a study of CD8 T cells in Susac syndrome. Study findings and constraints: In total CD8+ repertoires, 15 to 20 Susac-specific public clones were found, and roughly five in CD8+ TEMRA repertoires. Clonal expansion was present among Susac CD8+ cells. This expansion reached its peak in TEMRA cells and in active patients.

About 0.5 to 1 ug RNA was reverse transcribed with random hexamers. TCRdb fed the immunoSEQ multiplex PCR reads into MiXCR, producing one record per CDR3 protein. The table lists approximately 190,000 distinct CDR3 sequences, 95% of them singletons. The CDR3 sequence is 15 residues long. The trim removed 2 bases at V and 1 base at J, leaving 5 bases unmatched. Looked up from germline, CDR1 is GTSNPN and CDR2 is SVGIG (reference sequence). Sequencing of TCR beta was carried out in blood CD8+ and CD4+ T cells. Negative isolation yielded CD8+ and CD4+ T cells; FACS enriched TEMRA cells. Sequenced: CD8+ T cells from PBMCs. This chain joins TRBV30 and TRBJ2-1; 7 nucleotides agree with TRBD2. The sequence derives from a human donor with Susac syndrome. Written as DNA, the CDR3 is TGTGCCTGGAGTTTGATGGGGGGGTCCTACAATGAGCAGTTCTTC. Protein product: CAWSLMGGSYNEQFF.